This T cell receptor beta chain stems from a study of cytomegalovirus exposure and HLA in healthy donors. Study outcomes and limitations: It was found in a later analysis that first-cohort TCR clusters tended to co-occur in the 100 to 150 validation repertoires.

This table comes from immunoSEQ multiplex PCR, and its TCRdb copy is limited to in-frame clones, with some not included. Seen here are about 50,000 clones, roughly 85% observed once, and the top ten hold about 7%. Comments on this clone: Its antigen remains unknown.

Germline-derived CDR1 and CDR2 are SGHVS and FQNEAQ. V was clipped by 6 bases and J by 6 bases, with 15 bases between them. This CDR3 spans 13 amino acids. This chain uses TRBV7-8 with TRBJ2-7; perhaps TRBD2 as D (5 bases). Sequencing was done on a sample of PBMCs. The source of this sequence is a woman aged 30 to 39 in good health and CMV-seronegative. In DNA, the CDR3 is TGTGCCAGCAGGGCTAGCATTTTACGCGAGCAGTACTTC. Its translation: CASRASILREQYF.